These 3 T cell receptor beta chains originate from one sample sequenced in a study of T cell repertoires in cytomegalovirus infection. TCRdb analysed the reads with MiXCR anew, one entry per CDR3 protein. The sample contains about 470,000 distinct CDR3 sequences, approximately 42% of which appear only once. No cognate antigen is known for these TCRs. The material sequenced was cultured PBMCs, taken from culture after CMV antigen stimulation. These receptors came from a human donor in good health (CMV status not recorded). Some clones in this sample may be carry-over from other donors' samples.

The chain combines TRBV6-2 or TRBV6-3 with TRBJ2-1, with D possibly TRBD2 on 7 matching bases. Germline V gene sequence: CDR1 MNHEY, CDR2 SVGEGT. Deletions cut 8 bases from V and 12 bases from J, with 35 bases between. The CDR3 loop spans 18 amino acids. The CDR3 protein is CASDRSLRYGTTSRGQFF. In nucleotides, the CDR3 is TGTGCCAGCGACCGGTCCCTCCGATACGGGACTACGAGCAGGGGGCAGTTCTTC.

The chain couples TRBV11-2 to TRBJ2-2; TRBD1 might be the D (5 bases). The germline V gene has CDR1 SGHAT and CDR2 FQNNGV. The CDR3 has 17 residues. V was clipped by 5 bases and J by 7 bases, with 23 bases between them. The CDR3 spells CASSPLSGPPEHGELFF. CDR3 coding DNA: TGTGCCAGCAGCCCGCTTTCAGGGCCACCCGAGCACGGGGAGCTGTTTTTT.

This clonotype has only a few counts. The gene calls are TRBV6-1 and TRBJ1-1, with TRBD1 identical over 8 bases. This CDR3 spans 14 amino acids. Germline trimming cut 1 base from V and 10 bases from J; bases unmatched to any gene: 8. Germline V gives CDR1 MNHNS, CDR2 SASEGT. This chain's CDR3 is CASSEGRQGIGAFF. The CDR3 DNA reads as TGTGCCAGCAGTGAAGGGAGACAGGGGATTGGAGCTTTCTTT.